This TCR beta chain emerged from a study of T cells in localized non-small cell lung cancer. Study-wide results and limits: When the top 100 tumor clones were examined, a median 57 of them also appeared in the adjacent lung, which was paired and uninvolved. Clonality of T cells reached its maximum in uninvolved adjacent lung, surpassing tumor. Sequencing covered just one tumor region, so heterogeneity cannot be ruled out.

Using immunoSEQ multiplex PCR, the repertoire was profiled, and TCRdb retains in-frame clones only, with some absent. The sample lists about 55,000 clones; approximately 80% were seen once. The germline CDR1 and CDR2 sequences are SGHTA and FQGNSA. The CDR3 runs 14 residues. Trimming removed 3 bases from V and 5 bases from J; junction bases left unmatched: 2. On this clone: Its antigen is not known.

This sequence was found in a man between 40 and 70 years old with stage III lung adenocarcinoma. The specimen was peripheral blood mononuclear cells, collected before any cancer treatment. V gene TRBV7-2 combines with J gene TRBJ2-7, with 12 positions matching TRBD1. The CDR3 DNA reads as TGTGCCAGCAGCTTGGGACAGGGGGCGAACGAGCAGTACTTC. Its translation: CASSLGQGANEQYF. The full variable domain, with the rest looked up from reference TRBV7-2 and TRBJ2-7, is GAGVSQSPSNKVTEKGKDVELRCDPISGHTALYWYRQSLGQGLEFLIYFQGNSAPDKSGLPSDRFSAERTGGSVSTLTIQRTQQEDSAVYLCASSLGQGANEQYFGPGTRLTVT.